The rows below give T cell receptor beta chains drawn from one sample of a study of T cell responses to AZD1222 COVID-19 vaccine. Sequenced by immunoSEQ multiplex PCR; TCRdb stores in-frame clones only, minus some. In the table there are 130,000 or so clones, 75% to 90% of which are singletons. Material: peripheral blood, obtained on day 0 of AZD1222 vaccination. These receptors came from an adult in good health. Both conserved end residues are part of each CDR3. A D gene is named only where the DNA matches it firmly. Where a row states a size, it is once, few, many or the class of an expanded clone; other rows omit it.

j_gene | len | d_gene | v_gene | abundance | CDR3aa | CDR3nt
TRBJ2-5 | 13 | - | TRBV28 | - | CASSSQGGETQYF | TGTGCCAGCAGTTCGCAGGGGGGAGAGACCCAGTACTTC
TRBJ2-6 | 17 | - | TRBV10-3 | - | CAISDDSAFSGANVLTF | TGTGCCATCAGTGACGACAGCGCCTTCTCTGGGGCCAACGTCCTGACTTTC
TRBJ2-7 | 14 | - | TRBV18 | - | CASSPRDHSYEQYF | TGTGCCAGCTCACCACGGGACCACTCCTACGAGCAGTACTTC
TRBJ2-7 | 15 | - | TRBV28 | - | CASSFIGQGSNEQYF | TGTGCCAGCAGTTTTATTGGGCAGGGTAGTAACGAGCAGTACTTC
TRBJ1-2 | 12 | TRBD1 | TRBV9 | - | CASSPRQGGYTF | TGTGCCAGCAGCCCAAGACAGGGTGGCTACACCTTC
TRBJ1-2 | 19 | TRBD1 | TRBV3-1/TRBV3-2 | - | CASSQDGMIQQGGLYGYTF | TGTGCCAGCAGCCAAGATGGTATGATCCAACAGGGGGGCCTCTATGGCTACACCTTC
TRBJ2-1 | 16 | - | TRBV28 | - | CASSLDRSGPYNEQFF | TGTGCCAGCAGTTTGGATCGTTCGGGTCCCTACAATGAGCAGTTCTTC
TRBJ1-1 | 13 | - | TRBV18 | - | CASRGYMNTEAFF | TGTGCCAGCCGAGGATATATGAACACTGAAGCTTTCTTT
TRBJ2-2 | 14 | - | TRBV19 | - | CASMNSGADGELFF | TGTGCCAGTATGAACTCCGGGGCGGACGGGGAGCTGTTTTTT
TRBJ2-2 | 13 | TRBD1 | TRBV2 | - | CASSGGGSGELFF | TGTGCCAGCAGTGGAGGGGGCAGCGGGGAGCTGTTTTTT
TRBJ2-5 | 15 | TRBD2 | TRBV4-3 | - | CASSAGSGGGQTQYF | TGCGCCAGCAGCGCCGGGAGCGGGGGGGGCCAGACCCAGTACTTC
TRBJ1-1 | 14 | - | TRBV7-9 | - | CASSLTGSNTEAFF | TGTGCCAGCAGCTTAACAGGGTCTAACACTGAAGCTTTCTTT
TRBJ1-4 | 15 | TRBD1 | TRBV15 | - | CATSRGTGGSEKLFF | TGTGCCACCAGCAGAGGGACAGGGGGTAGCGAAAAACTGTTTTTT
TRBJ2-7 | 11 | - | TRBV6-5 | - | CASSSVYEQYF | TGTGCCAGCAGTTCCGTTTACGAGCAGTACTTC
TRBJ1-1 | 14 | - | TRBV5-1 | - | CASSLSGTNTEAFF | TGCGCCAGCAGCTTGTCAGGGACGAACACTGAAGCTTTCTTT
TRBJ1-1 | 13 | - | TRBV5-1 | - | CASSPEGVSEAFF | TGCGCCAGCAGCCCGGAGGGAGTTTCTGAAGCTTTCTTT
TRBJ1-2 | 13 | TRBD1 | TRBV7-2 | - | CASSPDRVGGYTF | TGTGCCAGCAGCCCCGACAGGGTCGGTGGCTACACCTTC
TRBJ2-3 | 16 | - | TRBV4-3 | - | CASSQDGRMTTDTQYF | TGCGCCAGCAGCCAAGATGGCCGAATGACCACAGATACGCAGTATTTT
TRBJ2-1 | 12 | - | TRBV19 | - | CASNDGVNEQFF | TGTGCCAGTAACGATGGTGTCAATGAGCAGTTCTTC
TRBJ1-3 | 17 | - | TRBV3-1/TRBV3-2 | - | CASSQGLTKYSGNTIYF | TGTGCCAGCAGCCAAGGTCTGACGAAATACTCTGGAAACACCATATATTTT
TRBJ1-3 | 16 | - | TRBV3-1/TRBV3-2 | - | CASSQVIGISGNTIYF | TGTGCCAGCAGCCAAGTCATAGGGATATCTGGAAACACCATATATTTT
TRBJ2-7 | 14 | - | TRBV5-1 | - | CASRAIISSYEQYF | TGCGCCAGCAGGGCCATAATAAGCTCCTACGAGCAGTACTTC
TRBJ2-7 | 18 | TRBD1 | TRBV27 | - | CASSLRGLAQKGSYEQYF | TGTGCCAGCAGTTTAAGGGGGCTGGCTCAAAAGGGCTCCTACGAGCAGTACTTC
TRBJ2-6 | 21 | TRBD2 | TRBV5-1 | - | CASSSSKLAGAIDSGANVLTF | TGCGCCAGCAGCTCTTCGAAACTAGCGGGAGCTATTGACTCTGGGGCCAACGTCCTGACTTTC
TRBJ2-3 | 17 | - | TRBV7-3 | - | CASSLVRGSPSTDTQYF | TGTGCCAGCAGCTTAGTCCGGGGATCCCCTAGCACAGATACGCAGTATTTT
TRBJ2-1 | 15 | - | TRBV5-4 | - | CASSLDEQGLNEQFF | TGTGCCAGCAGCTTGGATGAACAGGGTCTAAATGAGCAGTTCTTC
TRBJ1-5 | 14 | - | TRBV10-3 | - | CAISEGASNQPQHF | TGTGCCATCAGTGAGGGAGCTTCAAATCAGCCCCAGCATTTT
TRBJ1-4 | 13 | - | TRBV28 | few | CASSFVIGTGLFF | TGTGCCAGCAGTTTCGTTATCGGAACTGGACTGTTTTTT
TRBJ2-7 | 12 | - | TRBV6-2/TRBV6-3 | - | CASSYSDIEQYF | TGTGCCAGCAGTTACAGCGACATCGAGCAGTACTTC
TRBJ2-7 | 13 | TRBD1 | TRBV13 | - | CASSYTGGYEQYF | TGTGCCAGCAGCTATACAGGGGGCTACGAGCAGTACTTC
TRBJ2-1 | 19 | TRBD2 | TRBV9 | - | CASSVASGSAILPDNEQFF | TGTGCCAGCAGCGTAGCTAGCGGGAGTGCTATCTTGCCGGACAATGAGCAGTTCTTC
TRBJ1-3 | 14 | TRBD1 | TRBV2 | - | CASGQGFSGNTIYF | TGTGCCAGTGGACAGGGATTTAGTGGAAACACCATATATTTT
TRBJ2-5 | 16 | TRBD1 | TRBV5-1 | - | CASSSRTGGGQETQYF | TGCGCCAGCAGCTCCCGGACAGGGGGCGGACAAGAGACCCAGTACTTC
TRBJ2-3 | 12 | - | TRBV5-4 | once | CASTSGPDTQYF | TGTGCCAGCACCAGCGGCCCCGATACGCAGTATTTT
TRBJ1-2 | 17 | - | TRBV7-9 | - | CASSLAASTVSNYGYTF | TGTGCCAGCAGCTTAGCAGCGTCTACAGTTTCTAACTATGGCTACACCTTC
TRBJ2-5 | 13 | - | TRBV6-2/TRBV6-3 | - | CASSYADWGTQYF | TGTGCCAGCAGTTACGCAGATTGGGGGACCCAGTACTTC
TRBJ2-1 | 14 | TRBD1 | TRBV11-3 | - | CASSPRDRNNEQFF | TGTGCCAGCAGCCCCCGGGACAGGAACAATGAGCAGTTCTTC
TRBJ2-2 | 13 | - | TRBV2 | - | CASSEVPSGELFF | TGTGCCAGCAGTGAGGTCCCGTCCGGGGAGCTGTTTTTT
TRBJ2-2 | 17 | - | TRBV5-6 | - | CASSLGWAGPNTGELFF | TGTGCCAGCAGCTTGGGATGGGCAGGACCGAACACCGGGGAGCTGTTTTTT
TRBJ1-1 | 14 | TRBD1 | TRBV28 | - | CASKTGTGNTEAFF | TGTGCCAGCAAAACCGGGACAGGCAACACTGAAGCTTTCTTT
TRBJ2-7 | 14 | - | TRBV9 | few | CASSVAGGVGEQYF | TGTGCCAGCAGCGTCGCCGGAGGGGTTGGCGAGCAGTACTTC
TRBJ1-5 | 13 | - | TRBV7-2 | - | CASSLGADQPQHF | TGTGCCAGCAGCTTAGGCGCGGACCAGCCCCAGCATTTT
TRBJ2-5 | 14 | - | TRBV18 | - | CASSPQAAAETQYF | TGTGCCAGCTCACCTCAGGCGGCGGCAGAGACCCAGTACTTC
TRBJ1-6 | 15 | - | TRBV5-6 | - | CASSFRVTLNSPLHF | TGTGCCAGCAGCTTCAGGGTGACACTAAATTCACCCCTCCACTTT
TRBJ1-2 | 14 | TRBD1 | TRBV3-1/TRBV3-2 | - | CASSHFTGGYGYTF | TGTGCCAGCAGCCATTTCACAGGGGGCTATGGCTACACCTTC
TRBJ1-2 | 13 | TRBD1 | TRBV19 | - | CASSTGTVYGYTF | TGTGCCAGTAGTACCGGGACAGTCTATGGCTACACCTTC
TRBJ2-6 | 17 | TRBD2 | TRBV2 | - | CATILGREGSGANVLTF | TGTGCCACGATTCTGGGCAGGGAGGGATCTGGGGCCAACGTCCTGACTTTC
TRBJ1-2 | 15 | TRBD1 | TRBV11-2 | - | CASSSTTGPNYGYTF | TGTGCCAGCAGCTCGACGACAGGGCCTAACTATGGCTACACCTTC
TRBJ2-3 | 15 | - | TRBV2 | - | CASSETPETTDTQYF | TGTGCCAGCAGTGAAACCCCGGAAACCACAGATACGCAGTATTTT
TRBJ1-2 | 15 | - | TRBV3-1/TRBV3-2 | - | CASSPARGVGYGYTF | TGTGCCAGCAGCCCAGCGAGGGGGGTAGGCTATGGCTACACCTTC
TRBJ1-2 | 17 | - | TRBV19 | - | CASLPFKDSQKHYGYTF | TGTGCCAGTCTCCCATTCAAAGACAGCCAAAAACACTATGGCTACACCTTC
TRBJ1-3 | 15 | - | TRBV5-5 | once | CASSQEDSYGNTIYF | TGTGCCAGCAGCCAAGAGGACAGTTATGGAAACACCATATATTTT
TRBJ1-3 | 14 | - | TRBV2 | - | CASNGGGYKNTIYF | TGTGCCAGCAACGGGGGAGGATACAAAAACACCATATATTTT